Sequencing of this TCR beta chain was carried out in a study of T-cell reconstitution after alpha-beta-depleted transplantation in children. Regarding this clonotype: Its cognate antigen is unknown.

Preparation of the TCRbeta library involved a method that used unique molecular identifiers. From the PCR reads, TCRdb called clonotypes with MiXCR, one entry per CDR3 protein. The sample lists about 490,000 distinct CDR3 sequences, roughly 10% occurring once. Study-wide results and caveats: After one year, T-cell counts and TCRbeta diversity mostly came from new T cells. There were some patients whose high TCRbeta diversity at day 60 came from surviving recipient T cells and thymic progenitors. The origin of alpha-beta T cells about two months after transplant was reportedly several hundred expanded graft clones.

The CDR3 has 14 residues. V lost 2 bases to trimming and J lost 3 bases, with 10 bases between them. Germline V gene lookup returns CDR1 SNHLY and CDR2 FYNNEI. The sequences come from PBMCs, collected before TCRalphabeta/CD19-depleted stem cell transplant. The chain recombines TRBV2 with TRBJ1-1; D not resolved. The clonotype comes from a child younger than 10 with inherited bone marrow failure, due to receive a stem cell transplant. The CDR3 sequence is CASSEFSGHTEAFF. The CDR3 DNA sequence: TGTGCCAGCAGTGAATTTAGTGGGCACACTGAAGCTTTCTTT. Drawing the rest from reference TRBV2 and TRBJ1-1, the complete variable domain is EPEVTQTPSHQVTQMGQEVILRCVPISNHLYFYWYRQILGQKVEFLVSFYNNEISEKSEIFDDQFSVERPDGSNFTLKIRSTKLEDSAMYFCASSEFSGHTEAFFGQGTRLTVV.